This TCR beta chain comes out of a study of siplizumab effects on memory and regulatory T cells. Kept together in coculture, the mixed lymphocyte reaction cells spent more than five days at 37°C. Per the germline V gene, CDR1 is KGHSH and CDR2 is LQKENI. This CDR3 comprises 14 residues. V lost 3 bases, J lost 5 bases, and 2 bases stayed unmatched. Sequencing used immunoSEQ multiplex PCR; TCRdb keeps in-frame clones, though not all of them. The sample comprises roughly 13,000 clones, about 50% of which are singletons, and 7.5% to 10% rests with the top ten. In this sample, this clone turned up a few times. What it recognizes is unknown.

The sequencing sample was made of CFSE-low (dividing) CD4+ T cells sorted from an allogeneic mixed lymphocyte reaction. This clonotype was obtained from a human donor in good health; the cells came from an allogeneic mixed lymphocyte reaction. The chain carries TRBV18 and TRBJ1-5; 9 bases align to TRBD1. The CDR3 coding sequence is TGTGCCAGCTCACCGACAGGGGGAGATCAGCCCCAGCATTTT. This encodes CASSPTGGDQPQHF. Filled out from reference TRBV18 and TRBJ1-5, the complete variable domain reads NAGVMQNPRHLVRRRGQEARLRCSPMKGHSHVYWYRQLPEEGLKFMVYLQKENIIDESGMPKERFSAEFPKEGPSILRIQQVVRGDSAAYFCASSPTGGDQPQHFGDGTRLSIL.